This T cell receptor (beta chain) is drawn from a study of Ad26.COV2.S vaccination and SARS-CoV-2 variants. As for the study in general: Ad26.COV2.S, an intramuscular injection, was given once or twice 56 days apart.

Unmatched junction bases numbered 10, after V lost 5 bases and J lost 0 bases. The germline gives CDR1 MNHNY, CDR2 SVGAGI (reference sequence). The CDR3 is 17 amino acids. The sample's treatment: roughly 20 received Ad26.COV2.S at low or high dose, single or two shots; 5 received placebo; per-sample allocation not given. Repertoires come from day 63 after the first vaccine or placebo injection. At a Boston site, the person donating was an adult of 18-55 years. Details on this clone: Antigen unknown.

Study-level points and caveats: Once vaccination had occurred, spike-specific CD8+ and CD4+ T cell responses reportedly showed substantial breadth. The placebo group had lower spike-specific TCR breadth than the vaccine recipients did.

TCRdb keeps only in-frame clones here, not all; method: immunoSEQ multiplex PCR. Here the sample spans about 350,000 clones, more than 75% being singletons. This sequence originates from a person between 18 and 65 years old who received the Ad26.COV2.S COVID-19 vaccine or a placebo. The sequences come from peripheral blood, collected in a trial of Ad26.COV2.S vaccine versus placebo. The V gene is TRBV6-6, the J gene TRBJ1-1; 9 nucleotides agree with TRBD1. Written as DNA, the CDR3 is TGTGCCAGCAGTCACCGGGGACAGGGCGGAATGAACACTGAAGCTTTCTTT. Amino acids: CASSHRGQGGMNTEAFF.